The table lists the clone carrying this TCR beta chain with many counts. This specimen belongs to a study of blood T cells in healthy people across ages. Through a sample-barcoded 5' primer and a J-beta primer mix, a second PCR was run for roughly 6 to 12 cycles. TCRdb used MiXCR to reprocess the 5' RACE reads, holding one entry per CDR3 protein. This sample has around 820,000 distinct CDR3 sequences, with 20% to 25% found just once. The CDR3 sequence is 17 residues long. Germline CDR1 is SGDLS and CDR2 is YYNGEE. The ends lost 2 bases at V and 4 bases at J; junction bases unmatched: 10. These data are also associated with another study on T cells of mothers and their children.

This sequence joins TRBV9 and TRBJ2-3, with TRBD2 matching over 10 bases. Sequenced material: blood. This TCR derives from a boy aged 10-17 years in good health. CDR3 sequence: CASSVTSGVGYADTQYF. CDR3 DNA: TGTGCCAGCAGCGTTACTAGCGGGGTAGGGTATGCAGATACGCAGTATTTT.